Shown below are 17 T cell receptor beta chains from a single sample sequenced in a study of CD8+ T cells in alopecia areata. After isolation, RNA underwent reverse transcription to generate cDNA as the sequencing template. The protocol was immunoSEQ multiplex PCR, while the TCRdb copy is restricted to in-frame clones and leaves out a portion. The table lists 90,000 or so clones, roughly two fifths of them singletons. Stated treatment: oral pan-JAK inhibitor, 5-10 mg twice daily. The sequencing used CD8+ T cells sorted from blood, collected at week 24, from a patient treated with tofacitinib. The receptors come from a human donor with alopecia areata.

This rearrangement joins TRBV7-2 to TRBJ1-5; D is undetermined. The CDR3 is 14 amino acids. Trimming took off 5 bases at V and 5 bases at J, with 13 bases between the two ends. Germline CDR1 reads SGHTA; CDR2 reads FQGNSA. The CDR3 loop reads CASSPEYADQPQHF. Written as DNA, the CDR3 is TGTGCCAGCAGCCCGGAGTACGCGGATCAGCCCCAGCATTTT.

This clone was detected a few times. The chain combines TRBV19 with TRBJ2-7, with a possible D match to TRBD2 (6 bases). Germline loops: CDR1 LNHDA, CDR2 SQIVND (reference sequence). The CDR3 runs to 15 residues. The ends were cut back, 6 bases at V and 0 bases at J, with 15 bases in the middle. CDR3 nucleotide sequence: TGTGCCAGTAGCCCTAGGCGGGAAAGCTCCTACGAGCAGTACTTC. Protein product: CASSPRRESSYEQYF.

This clone was observed a few times. The chain carries TRBV7-9 and TRBJ2-7; 9 positions match TRBD1. CDR3 length: 15 amino acids. CDR1 and CDR2 from the germline V gene are SEHNR and FQNEAQ (reference sequence). Trimming cost V 4 bases and J 3 bases; bases outside gene matches: 7. The DNA for the CDR3 is TGTGCCAGCAGCTCACCCGGGACAGGGTTCTACGAGCAGTACTTC. Its translation: CASSSPGTGFYEQYF. The full variable domain, completed using reference TRBV7-9 and TRBJ2-7, is DTGVSQNPRHKITKRGQNVTFRCDPISEHNRLYWYRQTLGQGPEFLTYFQNEAQLEKSRLLSDRFSAERPKGSFSTLEIQRTEQGDSAMYLCASSSPGTGFYEQYFGPGTRLTVT.

With regard to this clone: Within the sample, other DNA sequences also encode this same CDR3. The V call is TRBV4-1, the J call TRBJ2-1; D perhaps matches TRBD2 (6 bases). With 0 bases removed from V and 2 bases from J, the gap between germline ends came to 11 bases. CDR1 MGHRA and CDR2 YSYEKL come from the germline V gene. The CDR3 extends over 16 amino acids. CDR3 region: CASSQDRAGPYNEQFF. DNA of the CDR3: TGCGCCAGCAGCCAAGATCGGGCGGGGCCCTACAATGAGCAGTTCTTC.

The chain recombines TRBV29-1 with TRBJ2-5, with 8 nucleotides matching TRBD2. Judging by the DNA end, TRBJ2-7 fits better; the J call may be wrong. Looked up from germline, CDR1 is SQVTM and CDR2 is ANQGSEA. This CDR3 region has 16 residues. The CDR3 protein is CSVEGAGGESSYEQYF. The CDR3 DNA reads TGCAGCGTTGAGGGCGCGGGAGGCGAAAGCTCCTACGAGCAGTACTTC.

A few counts support this clone. The CDR3 is CASSFGAGDSYTDTQYF. The CDR3 DNA sequence: TGTGCCAGCAGCTTTGGCGCGGGAGATTCCTACACAGATACGCAGTATTTT. J is TRBJ2-3 and V is TRBV11-2; TRBD2 matches 7 bases. The length of the CDR3 is 17 residues. Trimming removed 3 bases from V and 2 bases from J; junction bases left unmatched: 11. In germline, CDR1 is SGHAT, CDR2 FQNNGV.

This clone appeared many times. The chain uses TRBV6-5 and TRBJ2-7; tentatively, D is TRBD2 (5 bases). Per the germline V gene, CDR1 is MNHEY and CDR2 is SVGAGI. V was trimmed by 4 bases and J by 7 bases, leaving 11 bases between them. There are 12 residues in the CDR3. Here the CDR3 DNA reads TGTGCCAGCAGTTTACTAGGAGAGGAGCAGTACTTC. Translating it yields CASSLLGEEQYF.

This clone was observed a few times. This specimen includes other DNA sequences encoding the same CDR3. Here the CDR3 DNA reads TGTGCCAGCAGCTTAGCGGGGAACCAAGAGACCCAGTACTTC. This codes for CASSLAGNQETQYF. The chain is built from TRBV7-9 and TRBJ2-5, with D unresolved. V gave up 0 bases and J gave up 0 bases, with 5 bases separating them. The CDR3 spans 14 residues. CDR1 and CDR2 from the germline V gene are SEHNR and FQNEAQ (reference sequence).

The chain has TRBV19 and TRBJ2-3; maybe TRBD1 (5 bases). Trimming left V 6 bases short and J 0 bases short, with 7 bases between. Germline assignment: CDR1 LNHDA and CDR2 SQIVND (reference sequence). The CDR3 runs 13 residues. The CDR3 DNA reads TGTGCCAGTAGGGCAGGGAGCACAGATACGCAGTATTTT. As protein: CASRAGSTDTQYF.

The CDR3 DNA reads as TGTGCCAGCAGTTCCACTAGCCGACTAGAGACCCAGTACTTC. It translates to CASSSTSRLETQYF. V usage is TRBV6-5 and J usage is TRBJ2-5, with D maybe TRBD2 (6 bases). There are 14 residues in the CDR3. Per the germline V gene, CDR1 is MNHEY and CDR2 is SVGAGI. Trimming took 4 bases from V and 4 from J, leaving 13 bases between them.

This clone was seen a few times. The chain carries TRBV9 and TRBJ2-2; 10 bases agree with TRBD2. CDR1 and CDR2 from the germline V gene are SGDLS and YYNGEE. V trimming: 5 bases; J trimming: 6 bases; junction bases outside the gene matches: 4. The CDR3 runs 14 residues. CDR3 sequence reads: CASRAGGDAGELFF. In DNA form, the CDR3 reads TGTGCCAGCAGAGCGGGAGGGGACGCCGGGGAGCTGTTTTTT.

Here the CDR3 reads CASSPRVADEQFF. CDR3 nucleotides: TGTGCCAGCAGTCCGCGTGTAGCGGATGAGCAGTTCTTC. The chain combines TRBV27 with TRBJ2-1, with D maybe TRBD2 (6 bases). Looked up from germline, CDR1 is MNHEY and CDR2 is SMNVEV (reference sequence). V was pared by 5 bases and J by 8 bases, with 13 bases between. CDR3 length: 13 residues.

In its sample, this clone was seen a few times. The chain couples TRBV28 to TRBJ2-2, with D perhaps matching TRBD1 or TRBD2 (5 bases each). The CDR3 is made up of 15 amino acids. V dropped 3 bases and J dropped 5 bases, with 13 bases sitting between them. Germline V gene lookup returns CDR1 MDHEN and CDR2 SYDVKM. The CDR3: CASSLRQGVTGELFF. The CDR3 nucleotides read TGTGCCAGCAGTTTGAGGCAGGGAGTTACCGGGGAGCTGTTTTTT.

This rearrangement joins TRBV7-2 to TRBJ2-7; 7 bases agree with TRBD2. J gave up 5 bases and V 5 bases, and 9 bases lay outside the gene matches. The CDR3 extends over 14 amino acids. The germline V gene encodes CDR1 SGHTA and CDR2 FQGNSA. As DNA, the CDR3 is TGTGCCAGCAGCCCCCTGGGGAGGGCGGACGAGCAGTACTTC. Its translation is CASSPLGRADEQYF.

The chain is built from TRBV9 and TRBJ2-5; 8 positions agree with TRBD1. The CDR3 totals 15 residues. CDR1 and CDR2 (germline): SGDLS, YYNGEE. The ends lost 0 bases at V and 5 bases at J; junction bases unmatched: 6. The CDR3 sequence: CASSVVDRDGETQYF. The CDR3 DNA follows: TGTGCCAGCAGCGTAGTGGACAGGGATGGGGAGACCCAGTACTTC.

This clone was seen more than once but under ten times. The rearrangement joins TRBV7-2 to TRBJ2-1, with D possibly being TRBD1 or TRBD2 (5 bases each). V dropped 2 bases and J dropped 10 bases, with 27 bases sitting between them. There are 18 residues in the CDR3. The germline V gene has CDR1 SGHTA and CDR2 FQGNSA. CDR3 amino acids: CASSLYGPQRTSGREQFF. CDR3 in DNA: TGTGCCAGCAGCTTATACGGCCCCCAACGCACTTCGGGGCGCGAGCAGTTCTTC.

CDR3 sequence (DNA): TGTGCCAGCAGTGAATTGAGGCCCAATCAGCCCCAGCATTTT. The encoded protein is CASSELRPNQPQHF. The chain recombines TRBV6-5 with TRBJ1-5; no firm D call. Trimming pared 5 bases from V and 3 bases from J, leaving 11 bases between. This CDR3 contains 14 residues. Germline V gives CDR1 MNHEY, CDR2 SVGAGI.